This section outlines one T cell receptor beta chain sequence together with its context. As handled by the study authors: Amplifying reference gene primers gave estimates of nucleated cell counts. Only in-frame clones appear in the TCRdb table, and some are missing; sequencing was by immunoSEQ multiplex PCR. The V and J calls and clone size are taken from that table; D and trimming were inferred from the DNA. The table records about 95,000 clones, about 80% of them present only once. The sample comes from a study of blood T cell repertoires in COVID-19. In the study overall: PBMCs, B-cell-depleted T cells, or T cells provided the cDNA or gDNA that made up the material.

V was pared by 5 bases and J by 4 bases, with 9 bases of the junction left unmatched. The CDR3 runs 17 residues. Germline V gives CDR1 MNHEY, CDR2 SMNVEV (reference sequence). The clonotype originates from a human donor in a cohort sampled during active COVID-19. The rearrangement joins TRBV27 to TRBJ2-1; 12 positions agree with TRBD2. Sequenced sample: peripheral blood. DNA of the CDR3: TGTGCCAGCAGTACCGCACGGACTAGCGGGGCTTACAATGAGCAGTTCTTC. Amino acid sequence: CASSTARTSGAYNEQFF.